The 10 T cell receptor beta chains below were found in one sample sequenced in a study of cytomegalovirus exposure and HLA in healthy donors. With 60 Vbeta and 13 Jbeta primers, the PCR was carried out. Using immunoSEQ multiplex PCR, the repertoire was profiled, and TCRdb retains in-frame clones only, with some absent. This sample has some 200,000 clones; roughly 80% occur once, and the top ten carry 2.5% to 4%. The sample comprised PBMCs. The receptor source for this set is a female donor in good health and CMV-seronegative.

Worth noting for this clone: A read error may account for a junction end that differs from germline. This chain connects TRBV9 to TRBJ1-2; TRBD1 matches 9 bases. Germline V gene data show CDR1 as SGDLS and CDR2 as YYNGEE. The CDR3 covers 14 residues. CDR3 DNA sequence: TGTGCCGGCAGCTCGGGACAGGGAAACTATGGCTACACCTTC. Protein: CAGSSGQGNYGYTF.

The chain has TRBV19 and TRBJ2-7, with a tentative D call TRBD1 (6 bases). This CDR3 region has 13 residues. Trimming shortened V by 1 base and J by 2 bases, and 6 bases separated the two germline ends. Germline lookup yields CDR1 LNHDA and CDR2 SQIVND (reference sequence). The CDR3 DNA follows: TGTGCCAGTAGTATAGGGGACACCTACGAGCAGTACTTC. This translates into CASSIGDTYEQYF.

A single count supports this clone. The rearrangement uses TRBV9 and TRBJ2-2, with a possible D match to TRBD2 (6 bases). Germline values: CDR1 SGDLS, CDR2 YYNGEE. The CDR3 length is 16 residues. With 3 bases removed from V and 1 base from J, the gap between germline ends came to 13 bases. The CDR3 DNA reads as TGTGCCAGCAGCGCCGTCGGGGGTCAGAACACCGGGGAGCTGTTTTTT. This codes for CASSAVGGQNTGELFF.

The J gene is TRBJ1-5, the V gene TRBV10-3, with D perhaps matching TRBD1 (5 bases). The CDR3 is 14 amino acids. Trimming took off 1 base at V and 7 bases at J, with 11 bases between the two ends. From germline, CDR1 is ENHRY and CDR2 SYGVKD. CDR3 amino acids: CAISELGGSQPQHF. Written as DNA, the CDR3 is TGTGCCATCAGTGAGTTGGGGGGAAGCCAGCCCCAGCATTTT.

V usage is TRBV28 and J usage is TRBJ1-5, with TRBD1 as a possible D gene (5 bases). In germline, CDR1 is MDHEN, CDR2 SYDVKM. V gave up 2 bases and J gave up 1 base, with 9 bases separating them. The CDR3 has 15 amino acids. This CDR3 reads CASSLRGKSNQPQHF. The CDR3 bases are TGTGCCAGCAGTTTACGGGGGAAGAGCAATCAGCCCCAGCATTTT.

This rearrangement joins TRBV4-1 to TRBJ1-1; D is perhaps TRBD1 (5 bases). The CDR3 has 14 amino acids. Trimming stripped 0 bases from V and 4 bases from J, with 9 bases between. Looked up from germline, CDR1 is MGHRA and CDR2 is YSYEKL. Here the CDR3 DNA reads TGCGCCAGCAGCCAAGATTCAGGGATCACTGAAGCTTTCTTT. Its translation: CASSQDSGITEAFF.

The rearrangement links TRBV7-3 to TRBJ2-6; D not certain. Germline values: CDR1 SGHTA, CDR2 FQGTGA. This CDR3 is 13 amino acids long. Trimming pared 4 bases from V and 5 bases from J, leaving 6 bases between. The CDR3 sequence: CASSWQRANVLTF. CDR3 nucleotide sequence: TGTGCCAGCAGCTGGCAGAGGGCCAACGTCCTGACTTTC.

This chain links TRBV28 with TRBJ2-1; 11 bases align to TRBD1. V trimming: 1 base; J trimming: 7 bases; junction bases outside the gene matches: 3. The V gene's germline CDR1 is MDHEN and CDR2 SYDVKM. This CDR3 spans 15 amino acids. CDR3 nucleotides: TGTGCCAGCAGTTTATACGGGACAGGGGGGAATGAGCAGTTCTTC. It translates to CASSLYGTGGNEQFF.

J is TRBJ2-2 and V is TRBV2, with D possibly TRBD1 on 6 matching bases. V gave up 5 bases and J gave up 6 bases, with 16 bases separating them. The CDR3 has 15 amino acids. The germline gives CDR1 SNHLY, CDR2 FYNNEI. The CDR3 loop reads CASSRTVGRPGELFF. Here the CDR3 DNA reads TGTGCCAGCAGTAGGACAGTGGGGCGACCCGGGGAGCTGTTTTTT.

The chain carries TRBV19 and TRBJ1-6; D unclear. V gave up 4 bases and J gave up 7 bases, with 11 bases separating them. Germline V gene sequence: CDR1 LNHDA, CDR2 SQIVND (reference sequence). The CDR3 sequence is 14 residues long. CDR3 residues: CASSTETRNSPLHF. CDR3 DNA sequence: TGTGCCAGTAGTACAGAGACACGGAATTCACCCCTCCACTTT.